This entry lists 20 T cell receptor beta chains sequenced from one sample in a study of blood T cell repertoires in COVID-19. Sequenced by immunoSEQ multiplex PCR; TCRdb stores in-frame clones only, minus some. Found here are about 210,000 clones, roughly nine tenths of them singletons; the top ten hold more than 0.7%. Sequenced material: peripheral blood. Receptors were obtained from an older woman with acute or convalescent COVID-19.

This rearrangement joins TRBV18 to TRBJ2-5; D gene ambiguous. CDR1 is KGHSH, CDR2 LQKENI, per germline. The CDR3 spans 13 residues. V gave up 0 bases and J gave up 3 bases, with 5 bases separating them. Here the CDR3 reads CASSPPSKETQYF. The CDR3 DNA reads as TGTGCCAGCTCACCACCATCAAAAGAGACCCAGTACTTC.

This chain links TRBV7-2 with TRBJ2-4; D possibly corresponds to TRBD1 (6 bases). The germline V gene has CDR1 SGHTA and CDR2 FQGNSA. Deletions cut 5 bases from V and 2 bases from J, with 19 bases between. The CDR3 loop spans 17 amino acids. CDR3 loop: CASSPWTVPLPKNIQYF. Here the CDR3 DNA reads TGTGCCAGCAGCCCCTGGACAGTTCCCTTACCCAAAAACATTCAGTACTTC. Full variable domain (remainder filled in from reference TRBV7-2 and TRBJ2-4): GAGVSQSPSNKVTEKGKDVELRCDPISGHTALYWYRQSLGQGLEFLIYFQGNSAPDKSGLPSDRFSAERTGGSVSTLTIQRTQQEDSAVYLCASSPWTVPLPKNIQYFGAGTRLSVL.

The rearrangement joins TRBV5-1 to TRBJ2-1; a possible D gene is TRBD2 (6 bases). The germline gives CDR1 SGHRS, CDR2 YFSETQ. Trimming stripped 4 bases from V and 1 base from J, with 12 bases between. This CDR3 has 15 amino acids. The CDR3 sequence is CASSPLSGSYNEQFF. In DNA form, the CDR3 reads TGCGCCAGCAGCCCTTTGAGCGGGTCCTACAATGAGCAGTTCTTC.

The CDR3 protein is CASSLTAGWPQHF. The CDR3, as DNA: TGTGCCAGCAGTTTAACCGCGGGATGGCCCCAGCATTTT. This chain connects TRBV6-5 to TRBJ1-5; D uncertain. CDR1 MNHEY and CDR2 SVGAGI come from the germline V gene. Trimming pared 4 bases from V and 9 bases from J, leaving 13 bases between. This CDR3 comprises 13 residues.

This clone turned up a few times. The gene calls are TRBV5-5 and TRBJ1-5; 10 bases fit TRBD1. Per the germline V gene, CDR1 is SGHKS and CDR2 is YYEKEE (reference sequence). Unmatched junction bases numbered 4, after V lost 4 bases and J lost 6 bases. The CDR3 runs to 14 residues. CDR3 amino acids: CASSMTGGGQPQHF. The CDR3 DNA follows: TGTGCCAGCAGCATGACAGGGGGCGGTCAGCCCCAGCATTTT. The entire variable domain, with the rest obtained from reference TRBV5-5 and TRBJ1-5, is as follows: DAGVTQSPTHLIKTRGQQVTLRCSPISGHKSVSWYQQVLGQGPQFIFQYYEKEERGRGNFPDRFSARQFPNYSSELNVNALLLGDSALYLCASSMTGGGQPQHFGDGTRLSIL.

In its sample, this clone was seen once. The gene calls are TRBV19 and TRBJ2-7; 7 bases line up with TRBD1. Germline V gene sequence: CDR1 LNHDA, CDR2 SQIVND (reference sequence). Losses at the gene ends were 4 bases for V and 2 bases for J; bases not matched to a gene: 11. The CDR3 totals 16 residues. The CDR3 DNA sequence: TGTGCCAGTAGTACAGAATACAGGGGCCGGACCTACGAGCAGTACTTC. The encoded protein is CASSTEYRGRTYEQYF.

V is TRBV5-1 and J is TRBJ1-5, with no clear D. V gave up 0 bases and J gave up 4 bases, with 8 bases separating them. CDR3 length equals 14 residues. The germline CDR1 and CDR2 sequences are SGHRS and YFSETQ. As DNA, the CDR3 is TGCGCCAGCAGCTTGGACGGTTTGAATCAGCCCCAGCATTTT. Its protein is CASSLDGLNQPQHF.

The table lists this clone with a count of one. V gene TRBV12-3 or TRBV12-4 combines with J gene TRBJ2-3, with 7 nucleotides matching TRBD2. The CDR3 is 12 amino acids. V shed 4 bases, J shed 12 bases, and the junction held 7 bases outside the gene matches. In DNA, the CDR3 is TGTGCCAGCAGTTACACTAGCGAGACCCAGTATTTT. Residues: CASSYTSETQYF.

The CDR3 coding sequence is TGTGCCAGCAGCACCTATTTCGGAGCGAACACTGAAGCTTTCTTT. It is translated as CASSTYFGANTEAFF. The J gene is TRBJ1-1, the V gene TRBV11-2; D not certain. This CDR3 spans 15 amino acids. Germline-derived CDR1 and CDR2 are SGHAT and FQNNGV. Trimming took 5 bases from V and 1 from J, leaving 14 bases between them.

The rearrangement joins TRBV7-2 to TRBJ2-2; no clear D gene. V was cut by 2 bases and J by 7 bases, with 11 bases left in between. Germline V gene data show CDR1 as SGHTA and CDR2 as FQGNSA. This CDR3 contains 14 residues. The chain's CDR3 is CASSLWSANGELFF. The DNA for the CDR3 is TGTGCCAGCAGCTTATGGTCAGCGAACGGGGAGCTGTTTTTT. The full variable domain, rest sourced from reference TRBV7-2 and TRBJ2-2, is GAGVSQSPSNKVTEKGKDVELRCDPISGHTALYWYRQSLGQGLEFLIYFQGNSAPDKSGLPSDRFSAERTGGSVSTLTIQRTQQEDSAVYLCASSLWSANGELFFGEGSRLTVL.

This chain links TRBV11-3 with TRBJ2-7; 7 nucleotides align to TRBD2. CDR1 is SGHNT, CDR2 YENEEA, per germline. The J segment lost 9 bases and the V segment lost 5 bases, leaving 13 bases of the junction unmatched. There are 14 residues in the CDR3. CDR3 coding DNA: TGTGCCAGCAGCCACGGGACTACCCCCTTTGTGCAGTACTTC. Its translation: CASSHGTTPFVQYF.

The rearrangement joins TRBV9 to TRBJ2-3; unclear D gene. In germline, CDR1 is SGDLS, CDR2 YYNGEE. Trimming stripped 4 bases from V and 6 bases from J, with 9 bases between. This CDR3 spans 12 amino acids. CDR3 in DNA: TGTGCCAGCAGCCCGTTTGTGGATACGCAGTATTTT. It codes for CASSPFVDTQYF.

The chain recombines TRBV28 with TRBJ2-7, with D possibly matching TRBD2 (6 bases). V gave up 6 bases and J gave up 3 bases, with 9 bases separating them. The CDR3 is made up of 12 amino acids. CDR1 and CDR2 from the germline V gene are MDHEN and SYDVKM. CDR3 DNA sequence: TGTGCCAGCAGGAGCGGGTACTACGAGCAGTACTTC. Its protein product is CASRSGYYEQYF.

The rearrangement links TRBV9 to TRBJ1-2, with 7 bases identical to TRBD1. The germline gives CDR1 SGDLS, CDR2 YYNGEE. Trimming cost V 2 bases and J 4 bases; bases outside gene matches: 5. CDR3 length: 14 residues. The CDR3 reads CASSVQDRVYGYTF. In DNA form, the CDR3 reads TGTGCCAGCAGCGTCCAAGACAGGGTCTATGGCTACACCTTC.

The chain combines TRBV14 with TRBJ1-6; D call uncertain. Trimming shortened V by 1 base and J by 7 bases, and 8 bases separated the two germline ends. The germline CDR1 and CDR2 sequences are SGHDN and FVKESK. The CDR3 consists of 14 residues. The CDR3 spells CASSQAPGNSPLHF. The CDR3 region has the DNA TGTGCCAGCAGCCAAGCCCCCGGGAATTCACCCCTCCACTTT.

This chain uses TRBV7-6 with TRBJ2-3; TRBD2 aligns across 8 bases. The V gene end was trimmed by 5 bases and the J gene end by 4 bases; junction bases not matched to a gene: 11. The CDR3 contains 16 residues. The V gene's germline CDR1 is SGHVS and CDR2 FNYEAQ. CDR3 amino acids: CASSPRGGGGSDTQYF. CDR3 nucleotides: TGTGCCAGCAGCCCTCGGGGGGGCGGTGGGTCAGATACGCAGTATTTT. Combining the CDR3 with reference TRBV7-6 and TRBJ2-3 gives the whole variable domain GAGVSQSPRYKVTKRGQDVALRCDPISGHVSLYWYRQALGQGPEFLTYFNYEAQQDKSGLPNDRFSAERPEGSISTLTIQRTEQRDSAMYRCASSPRGGGGSDTQYFGPGTRLTVL.

The chain is built from TRBV5-1 and TRBJ2-3; D not certain. Germline values: CDR1 SGHRS, CDR2 YFSETQ. The CDR3 is made up of 11 amino acids. V lost 5 bases and J lost 6, with 7 bases in between. CDR3 nucleotides: TGCGCCAGCAGTAAAACTGATACGCAGTATTTT. It encodes CASSKTDTQYF. The full variable domain, rest sourced from reference TRBV5-1 and TRBJ2-3, is KAGVTQTPRYLIKTRGQQVTLSCSPISGHRSVSWYQQTPGQGLQFLFEYFSETQRNKGNFPGRFSGRQFSNSRSEMNVSTLELGDSALYLCASSKTDTQYFGPGTRLTVL.

This clone was seen more than once but under ten times. The genes are TRBV5-4 and TRBJ2-2; a possible D gene is TRBD1 (6 bases). The CDR3 has 14 amino acids. The V end lost 4 bases, the J end lost 4 bases, and 11 bases lay between the germline ends. Germline lookup yields CDR1 SGHNT and CDR2 YYREEE (reference sequence). The CDR3, as DNA: TGTGCCAGCAGCCTACAGGGTTCCACCGGGGAGCTGTTTTTT. It specifies CASSLQGSTGELFF.

The chain recombines TRBV2 with TRBJ2-4; tentatively, D is TRBD1 (6 bases). The CDR3 is 13 amino acids. Deletions cut 5 bases from V and 6 bases from J, with 11 bases between. Germline V gene lookup returns CDR1 SNHLY and CDR2 FYNNEI. Here the CDR3 DNA reads TGTGCCAGCAGTCCGACAGGTCCAAACATTCAGTACTTC. This translates into CASSPTGPNIQYF. Together with reference TRBV2 and TRBJ2-4, the CDR3 gives the full variable domain: EPEVTQTPSHQVTQMGQEVILRCVPISNHLYFYWYRQILGQKVEFLVSFYNNEISEKSEIFDDQFSVERPDGSNFTLKIRSTKLEDSAMYFCASSPTGPNIQYFGAGTRLSVL.

This chain links TRBV10-3 with TRBJ1-5; the D gene is possibly TRBD1 (6 bases). This CDR3 has 14 amino acids. Trimming pared 10 bases from V and 5 bases from J, leaving 18 bases between. The V gene's germline CDR1 is ENHRY and CDR2 SYGVKD. The CDR3 DNA reads as TGTGCCACCCTTGAGGGGGTCAGCCATCAGCCCCAGCATTTT. Its protein product is CATLEGVSHQPQHF.